The 21 T cell receptor beta chains below were found in one sample sequenced in a study of T and B cells in COVID-19 patients. TRB was amplified from about 240-490 ng of blood genomic DNA. Multiplex PCR with BIOMED2 TRB-A/B primer pools amplified TRB rearrangements. MiXCR was run by TCRdb on the multiplex PCR reads, yielding one entry per CDR3 protein. The data hold some 13,000 distinct CDR3 sequences, with about 25% observed a single time. The sample taken for sequencing was blood. These receptors were collected from a human donor who had recovered from COVID-19.

Turning to this clonotype: Just one base apart from a much larger clone, this may be a read error. The rearrangement uses TRBV5-4 and TRBJ2-1; D possibly corresponds to TRBD2 (5 bases). CDR3 size: 14 residues. Germline V CDR1 and CDR2: SGHNT, YYREEE (reference sequence). The CDR3 is CVSSLRTAYNEQFF. The CDR3, as DNA: TGTGTCAGCAGCCTACGGACTGCCTACAATGAGCAGTTCTTC.

The V and J genes are TRBV6-5 and TRBJ2-7; 8 bases line up with TRBD2. The junction had 9 bases not matched to a gene; V was cut back by 4 bases and J by 7 bases. This CDR3 is built from 14 residues. Germline V gene data show CDR1 as MNHEY and CDR2 as SVGAGI. CDR3 bases: TGTGCCAGCAGTTCAACGCGGGGGGCACGGGAGCAGTACTTC. This encodes CASSSTRGAREQYF.

This clonotype was picked up a small number of times. The chain combines TRBV9 with TRBJ2-7; the match to TRBD2 covers 13 bases. This CDR3 spans 16 amino acids. Trimming removed 0 bases from V and 6 bases from J; junction bases left unmatched: 6. In germline, CDR1 is SGDLS, CDR2 YYNGEE. The CDR3 spells CASSVDGTSGAGEQYF. The CDR3 DNA reads as TGTGCCAGCAGCGTAGACGGGACTAGCGGGGCTGGCGAGCAGTACTTC.

The sample holds a few counts of this clonotype. This chain's CDR3 is CASSWDRGLAGTYEQYF. CDR3 nucleotide sequence: TGTGCCAGCAGCTGGGACAGGGGGCTAGCGGGGACCTACGAGCAGTACTTC. The chain links TRBV5-4 to TRBJ2-7; 12 bases map to TRBD1. The J segment lost 2 bases and the V segment lost 3 bases, leaving 9 bases of the junction unmatched. This CDR3 has 17 amino acids. Germline CDR1 reads SGHNT; CDR2 reads YYREEE (reference sequence).

The chain carries TRBV12-3 or TRBV12-4 and TRBJ2-7; the match to TRBD1 covers 7 bases. V trimming: 4 bases; J trimming: 5 bases; junction bases outside the gene matches: 8. This CDR3 is 14 amino acids long. CDR3 amino acids: CASSSNRGTDEQYF. CDR3 bases: TGTGCCAGCAGTTCGAACAGGGGCACGGACGAGCAGTACTTC.

This clonotype is medium-sized by share. The chain employs TRBV19 and TRBJ1-5; tentatively, D is TRBD1 (5 bases). Trimming cost V 2 bases and J 2 bases, with 16 bases left between them. From germline, CDR1 is LNHDA and CDR2 SQIVND (reference sequence). The CDR3 loop spans 17 amino acids. The CDR3 sequence is CASSIRKLATGNQPQHF. CDR3 nucleotides: TGTGCCAGTAGTATAAGGAAGCTGGCGACAGGCAATCAGCCCCAGCATTTT. Drawing the rest from reference TRBV19 and TRBJ1-5, the complete variable domain is DGGITQSPKYLFRKEGQNVTLSCEQNLNHDAMYWYRQDPGQGLRLIYYSQIVNDFQKGDIAEGYSVSREKKESFPLTVTSAQKNPTAFYLCASSIRKLATGNQPQHFGDGTRLSIL.

This clonotype was picked up many times. V gene TRBV12-3 or TRBV12-4 combines with J gene TRBJ2-1; D remains ambiguous. The V gene lost 4 bases and the J gene lost 0 bases, with 10 bases spanning the gap. The CDR3 extends over 15 amino acids. As DNA, the CDR3 is TGTGCCAGCAGTTCTGATTCGGGCTCCTACAATGAGCAGTTCTTC. Amino acids: CASSSDSGSYNEQFF.

V and J are TRBV4-1 and TRBJ2-3; 8 positions agree with TRBD1. This CDR3 has 17 residues. The V segment lost 5 bases and the J segment 2 bases; nucleotides outside the gene matches: 12. CDR1 and CDR2 (germline): MGHRA, YSYEKL. CDR3 sequence: CASSDLTGTGNTDTQYF. The CDR3, as DNA: TGCGCCAGCAGCGACCTAACCGGGACAGGTAACACAGATACGCAGTATTTT.

On this clonotype: A junction boundary mismatches the germline segment, possibly from a read error. The V and J genes are TRBV5-4 and TRBJ1-4; the D gene is possibly TRBD1 (5 bases). The CDR3 extends over 18 amino acids. Germline CDR1 and CDR2: SGHNT and YYREEE (reference sequence). This chain's CDR3 is CASSQALAEGVGNEKLIF. The DNA for the CDR3 is TGTGCCAGCAGCCAAGCCCTAGCCGAAGGGGTTGGGAATGAAAAACTGATTTTT.

Ten or more counts support this clonotype. The rearrangement links TRBV12-3 or TRBV12-4 to TRBJ2-4; tentative D call: TRBD2 (6 bases). The CDR3 extends over 13 amino acids. The V end was cut by 3 bases, the J end by 8 bases, with 11 bases between. CDR3 residues: CASSFSRGDIQYF. In DNA, the CDR3 is TGTGCCAGCAGTTTTTCGCGGGGAGACATTCAGTACTTC.

The CDR3 region is CASSLVREMNTEAFF. The DNA for the CDR3 is TGCGCCAGCAGCTTGGTAAGGGAAATGAACACTGAAGCTTTCTTT. The chain couples TRBV5-1 to TRBJ1-1; D not resolved. Germline CDR1 SGHRS, CDR2 YFSETQ. CDR3 size: 15 residues. V lost 0 bases and J lost 0, with 9 bases in between.

The chain uses TRBV19 and TRBJ2-2, with TRBD1 matching over 12 bases. Germline V lookup: CDR1 LNHDA, CDR2 SQIVND (reference sequence). V was clipped by 3 bases and J by 7 bases; unmatched bases: 3. The CDR3 totals 15 residues. The CDR3 DNA is TGTGCCAGTAGTATGGGGACAGGGGGCTTCGGGGAGCTGTTTTTT. Residues: CASSMGTGGFGELFF.

This clonotype was seen a handful of times. The CDR3 protein is CASSQGRENSPLHF. The CDR3 DNA sequence: TGTGCCAGCAGCCAGGGGCGGGAAAATTCACCCCTCCACTTT. The chain combines TRBV4-2 with TRBJ1-6; D is possibly TRBD1 (5 bases). Trimming shortened V by 3 bases and J by 7 bases, and 10 bases separated the two germline ends. Germline lookup yields CDR1 LGHNA and CDR2 YNFKEQ. This CDR3 is 14 amino acids long.

This clonotype was picked up a small number of times. V gene TRBV6-6 combines with J gene TRBJ1-5; D call uncertain. V lost 2 bases to trimming and J lost 0 bases, with 11 bases between them. The CDR3 has 16 amino acids. Germline CDR1 and CDR2: MNHNY and SVGAGI (reference sequence). CDR3 coding DNA: TGTGCCAGCAGTTACCCCCCCGACGGTAGCAATCAGCCCCAGCATTTT. Its translation is CASSYPPDGSNQPQHF.

This clonotype was counted ten times or more. This chain uses TRBV6-1 with TRBJ1-2; D possibly corresponds to TRBD1 (5 bases). The V gene lost 1 base and the J gene lost 8 bases, with 20 bases spanning the gap. There are 16 residues in the CDR3. Per germline, CDR1 MNHNS and CDR2 SASEGT. The CDR3 is CASSEGSLRGAGGYTF. CDR3 coding DNA: TGTGCCAGCAGTGAAGGGTCACTGAGGGGCGCAGGGGGCTACACCTTC.

This clonotype showed up many times. V and J are TRBV6-6 and TRBJ1-5; perhaps TRBD1 as D (5 bases). V lost 2 bases, J lost 6 bases, and 11 bases lay in between. CDR3 length: 14 amino acids. CDR1 and CDR2 from the germline V gene are MNHNY and SVGAGI (reference sequence). The CDR3 sequence: CASSYNGAAQPQHF. The DNA for the CDR3 is TGTGCCAGCAGTTACAACGGGGCCGCTCAGCCCCAGCATTTT.

The rearrangement links TRBV29-1 to TRBJ2-7; 9 bases match TRBD1. Unmatched junction bases numbered 3, after V lost 8 bases and J lost 1 base. CDR3 length: 12 residues. Germline CDR1 is SQVTM and CDR2 is ANQGSEA. This CDR3 reads CSTGTGSYEQYF. The CDR3 DNA follows: TGCAGCACCGGGACAGGGTCCTACGAGCAGTACTTC.

The rearrangement links TRBV6-5 to TRBJ2-3; TRBD2 agrees at 12 bases. CDR3 size: 22 residues. The V gene end was trimmed by 5 bases and the J gene end by 2 bases; junction bases not matched to a gene: 23. Per germline, CDR1 MNHEY and CDR2 SVGAGI. Here the CDR3 reads CASSEWASGRAAFSGYTDTQYF. CDR3 DNA: TGTGCCAGCAGTGAATGGGCTAGCGGGAGGGCCGCATTTTCTGGGTACACAGATACGCAGTATTTT.

This rearrangement joins TRBV7-2 to TRBJ2-1, with 7 positions matching TRBD2. The CDR3 extends over 15 amino acids. The germline V gene has CDR1 SGHTA and CDR2 FQGNSA. V shed 5 bases and J 5 bases; nucleotides not matched to a gene: 9. The CDR3 DNA reads as TGTGCCAGCAGCCCGTGGACTAGTGAGAACAATGAGCAGTTCTTC. This sequence encodes CASSPWTSENNEQFF.

This clonotype was seen a handful of times. The V and J genes are TRBV10-1 and TRBJ2-2; D remains unclear. V lost 2 bases and J 2 bases, leaving 6 bases between the germline ends. Germline loops: CDR1 WNHNN, CDR2 SYGVQD (reference sequence). CDR3 length: 14 amino acids. The CDR3 DNA follows: TGCGCCAGCAGTGAGGGGCAAAACACCGGGGAGCTGTTTTTT. It encodes CASSEGQNTGELFF.

In this sample, this clonotype turned up once. This rearrangement joins TRBV6-5 to TRBJ1-2; 9 nucleotides align to TRBD1. This CDR3 is built from 15 residues. Germline V lookup: CDR1 MNHEY, CDR2 SVGAGI. V dropped 4 bases and J dropped 2; count of bases not matched to a gene: 5. CDR3 in amino acids: CASSSPGTGNYGYTF. The DNA for the CDR3 is TGTGCCAGCAGTTCCCCCGGGACAGGGAACTATGGCTACACCTTC.